The entry below gives a single T cell receptor (beta chain) sequence along with its context. Its cognate antigen is unknown. The data stem from a study of cytomegalovirus exposure and HLA in healthy donors. The PCR ran on 60 Vbeta and 13 Jbeta primers. Sequencing used immunoSEQ multiplex PCR; TCRdb keeps in-frame clones, though not all of them. The sample has fewer than 250,000 clones, more than 65% seen once. Findings of the study overall: Sequencing likely produced, as an artifact, a cluster of highly shared sequence variants.

The sequence was collected from a woman aged 25 to 39 in good health and CMV-seronegative. Sample: PBMCs.

CDR3: CASSIREDYGYTF. CDR3 sequence (DNA): TGTGCCAGTAGTATTCGGGAGGACTATGGCTACACCTTC. The chain carries TRBV19 and TRBJ1-2, with D uncertain. Looked up from germline, CDR1 is LNHDA and CDR2 is SQIVND (reference sequence). Trimming removed 3 bases at V and 3 bases at J, with 8 bases between. This CDR3 region has 13 residues.